The next 6 T cell receptor beta chains were all read from a single sample in a study of monozygotic twins with inflammatory bowel disease. TCRdb re-called the 5' RACE reads; one entry per CDR3 protein, DNA not given. The sample's table shows some 330,000 distinct CDR3 sequences. Sequenced: blood. All receptors derive from a human donor with ulcerative colitis or Crohn's disease, or a healthy co-twin of an affected twin (not recorded which).

The chain links TRBV4-1 to TRBJ2-7; TCRdb's D gene call, TRBD1, goes unchecked for lack of DNA. This CDR3 comprises 13 residues. Germline V gene lookup returns CDR1 MGHRA and CDR2 YSYEKL. The CDR3 loop reads CASSQGGPYEQYF.

This chain links TRBV28 with TRBJ2-6. Germline loops: CDR1 MDHEN, CDR2 SYDVKM. The CDR3 has 15 residues. The CDR3 loop is CASSLWGAGANVLTF.

The chain is built from TRBV5-1 and TRBJ2-7; TCRdb names TRBD1, which stays unverified in the absence of DNA. CDR3 length equals 13 residues. The germline CDR1 and CDR2 sequences are SGHRS and YFSETQ. The CDR3 region is CASRRGTDYEQYF.

The chain combines TRBV6-2 or TRBV6-3 with TRBJ2-7; lacking DNA, the TRBD1 call made by TCRdb goes unchecked. This CDR3 is built from 17 residues. Germline lookup yields CDR1 MNHEY and CDR2 SVGEGT. The CDR3 sequence is CASSRRNLGTFTYEQYF.

V and J are TRBV7-8 and TRBJ2-1; TCRdb lists TRBD1, though no DNA is available to test this call. The CDR3 spans 14 residues. Germline lookup yields CDR1 SGHVS and CDR2 FQNEAQ. This chain's CDR3 is CASSLGTGHNEQFF.

The rearrangement joins TRBV14 to TRBJ1-4; there is no DNA to check the TCRdb D call of TRBD1. This CDR3 is built from 16 residues. The germline V gene has CDR1 SGHDN and CDR2 FVKESK. This chain's CDR3 is CASSHSRDRRNEKLFF. Supplemented by reference TRBV14 and TRBJ1-4, the full variable domain reads EAGVTQFPSHSVIEKGQTVTLRCDPISGHDNLYWYRRVMGKEIKFLLHFVKESKQDESGMPNNRFLAERTGGTYSTLKVQPAELEDSGVYFCASSHSRDRRNEKLFFGSGTQLSVL.